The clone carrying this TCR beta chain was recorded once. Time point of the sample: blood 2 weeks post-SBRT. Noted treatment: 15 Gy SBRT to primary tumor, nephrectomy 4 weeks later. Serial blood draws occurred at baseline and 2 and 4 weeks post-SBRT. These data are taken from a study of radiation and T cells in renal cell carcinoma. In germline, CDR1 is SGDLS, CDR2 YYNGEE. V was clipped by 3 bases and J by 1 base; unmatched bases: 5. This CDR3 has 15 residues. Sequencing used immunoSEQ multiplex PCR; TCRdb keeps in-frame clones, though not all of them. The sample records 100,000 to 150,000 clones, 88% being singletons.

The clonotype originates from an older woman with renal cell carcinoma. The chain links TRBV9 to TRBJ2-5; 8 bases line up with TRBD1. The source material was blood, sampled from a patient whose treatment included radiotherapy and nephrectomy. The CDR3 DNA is TGTGCCAGCAGCGGCCTCGGACAGGGCCAAGAGACCCAGTACTTC. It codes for CASSGLGQGQETQYF.